This T cell receptor beta chain was documented in a study of T-cell reconstitution after alpha-beta-depleted transplantation in children (dated by TCRdb to 2016 to 2017). In the study overall: The study quantitatively tracked T-cell immune reconstitution after TCRalphabeta/CD19-depleted allogeneic hematopoietic cell transplantation in children using TCR repertoire profiling.

Libraries were prepared through PCR. TCRdb records Illumina HiSeq 2500 as the sequencer. Molecular barcoding was employed in the preparation of TCR libraries, with unique molecular identifiers being used to normalize TCRbeta repertoire quantification. TCRdb handled the public reads itself, with Q25 trimming in fastp and clone calling in MiXCR, and kept productive beta chains. Rows with one shared CDR3 protein collapse into an entry with the most common genes and DNA. The sample table shows 230,000 or so distinct CDR3 sequences, and 9.7% are seen once. Jointly, the top ten make up around 5.1% of the sample. This clonotype was detected ten times or more. The antigen it recognizes is unknown. It has no much larger one-base neighbor in the sample; base qualities were not kept. From the germline V gene, CDR1 is SGHRS and CDR2 is YFSETQ. The CDR3 covers 15 residues, taking in both the cysteine and the phenylalanine. This entry keeps only the CDR3 DNA: 45 bases, framed from base 1. Relative to germline, V is missing 4 bases and J is missing 6 bases, with 6 bases of the junction outside any gene match.

Sequenced material: PBMCs from the stem cell graft donor, taken from the stem cell graft. The sequence is built from TRBV5-1 and TRBJ2-1; 11 nucleotides in the junction match TRBD1. This TCR derives from a human donor who donated a stem cell graft to a child with SCID. The CDR3 region: CASSPGQGVGNEQFF. The DNA sequence is TGCGCCAGCAGCCCGGGACAGGGGGTCGGCAATGAGCAGTTCTTC.